The entry below gives a single TCR beta chain sequence along with its context. Mismatch with germline at one junction end may stem from a read error. The sample belongs to a study of blood T cell repertoires in COVID-19. Sequencing was performed with immunoSEQ multiplex PCR; in TCRdb, only in-frame clones are kept and a portion is missing. Among around 68,000 clones listed, approximately 93% were seen once. Germline assignment: CDR1 SNHLY and CDR2 FYNNEI. The CDR3 length is 14 residues. The chain combines TRBV2 with TRBJ1-4, with 8 bases fitting TRBD1. What was sequenced was peripheral blood. This TCR was sampled from a man between 70 and 80 years old with active COVID-19. The DNA for the CDR3 is TGTGCCAGCAGAAAGGGACAGGCTAAAGAAAAACTGTTTTTT. It is translated as CASRKGQAKEKLFF. Supplemented by reference TRBV2 and TRBJ1-4, the full variable domain reads EPEVTQTPSHQVTQMGQEVILRCVPISNHLYFYWYRQILGQKVEFLVSFYNNEISEKSEIFDDQFSVERPDGSNFTLKIRSTKLEDSAMYFCASRKGQAKEKLFFGSGTQLSVL.